What follows describes a single T cell receptor (beta chain). The source of the sample is a study of blood T cell repertoires in COVID-19. The wider study: The cDNA or gDNA used as material had been derived from T cells, B-cell-depleted T cells, or PBMCs.

In the source study's methods: Estimation of nucleated cell counts was performed using reference gene primer amplification. Libraries were prepared by immunoSEQ multiplex PCR; TCRdb keeps only in-frame clonotypes and omits some of them. From that table come the V and J calls and clone size; the DNA was used to work out D and trimming. The sample has approximately 60,000 clones, roughly 82% seen once. This CDR3 is built from 15 residues. CDR1 and CDR2 (germline): SGHRS, YFSETQ. The V gene lost 0 bases and the J gene lost 11 bases, with 15 bases spanning the gap. V usage is TRBV5-1 and J usage is TRBJ1-6; unclear D gene. The sequence came from a woman over 75 with acute or convalescent COVID-19. The sample taken for sequencing was peripheral blood. The CDR3 nucleotides are TGCGCCAGCAGCTTGGCTGGGCAGTCCGGTACACCCCTCCACTTT. Translating gives CASSLAGQSGTPLHF.